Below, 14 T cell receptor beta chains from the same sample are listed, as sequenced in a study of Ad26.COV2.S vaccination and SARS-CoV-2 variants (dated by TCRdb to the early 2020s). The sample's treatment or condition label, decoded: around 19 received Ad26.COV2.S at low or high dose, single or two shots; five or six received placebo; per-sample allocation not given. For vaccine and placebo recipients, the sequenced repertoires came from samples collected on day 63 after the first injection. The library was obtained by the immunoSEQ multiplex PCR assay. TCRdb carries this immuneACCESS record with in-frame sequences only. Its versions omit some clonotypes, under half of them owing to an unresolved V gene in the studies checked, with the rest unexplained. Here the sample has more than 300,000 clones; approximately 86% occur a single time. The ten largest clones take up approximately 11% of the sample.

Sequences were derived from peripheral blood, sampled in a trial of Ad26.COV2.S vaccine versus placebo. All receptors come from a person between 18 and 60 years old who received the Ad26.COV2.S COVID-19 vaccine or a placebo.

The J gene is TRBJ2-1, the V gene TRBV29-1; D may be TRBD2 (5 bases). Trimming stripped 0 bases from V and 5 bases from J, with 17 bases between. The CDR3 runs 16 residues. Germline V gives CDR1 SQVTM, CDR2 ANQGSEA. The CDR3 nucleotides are TGCAGCGTTGAAGATGCCATTCGGACTTTTAACAATGAGCAGTTCTTC. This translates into CSVEDAIRTFNNEQFF.

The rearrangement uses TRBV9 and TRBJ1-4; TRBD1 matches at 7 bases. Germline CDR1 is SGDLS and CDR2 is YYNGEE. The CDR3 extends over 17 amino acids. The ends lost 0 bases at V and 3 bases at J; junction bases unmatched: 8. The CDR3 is CASSVAGQVLSNEKLFF. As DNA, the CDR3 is TGTGCCAGCAGCGTAGCAGGACAGGTCCTTTCTAATGAAAAACTGTTTTTT.

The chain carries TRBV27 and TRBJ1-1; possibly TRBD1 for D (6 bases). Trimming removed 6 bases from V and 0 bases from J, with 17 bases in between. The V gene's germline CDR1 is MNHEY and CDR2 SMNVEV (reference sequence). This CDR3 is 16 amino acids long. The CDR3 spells CASSTPQGSMNTEAFF. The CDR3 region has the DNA TGTGCCAGCAGCACCCCCCAGGGGTCTATGAACACTGAAGCTTTCTTT.

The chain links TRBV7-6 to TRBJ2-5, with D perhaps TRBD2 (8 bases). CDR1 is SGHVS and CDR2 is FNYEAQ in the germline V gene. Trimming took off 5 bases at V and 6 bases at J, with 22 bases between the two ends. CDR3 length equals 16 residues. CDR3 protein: CASSPTGGGAGKTQYF. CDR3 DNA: TGTGCCAGCAGCCCCACGGGAGGGGGCGCGGGGAAGACCCAGTACTTC.

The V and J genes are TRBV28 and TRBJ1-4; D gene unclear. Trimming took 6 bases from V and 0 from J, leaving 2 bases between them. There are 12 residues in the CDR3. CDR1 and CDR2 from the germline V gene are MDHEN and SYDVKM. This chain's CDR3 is CASRTTNEKLFF. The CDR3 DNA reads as TGTGCCAGCAGAACAACTAATGAAAAACTGTTTTTT.

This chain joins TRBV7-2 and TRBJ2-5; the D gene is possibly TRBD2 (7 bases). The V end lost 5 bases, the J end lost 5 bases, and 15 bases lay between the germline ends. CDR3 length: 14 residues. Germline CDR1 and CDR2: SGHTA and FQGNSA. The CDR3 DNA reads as TGTGCCAGCAGCCTGGGGGGGGCGCGGGAGACCCAGTACTTC. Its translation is CASSLGGARETQYF.

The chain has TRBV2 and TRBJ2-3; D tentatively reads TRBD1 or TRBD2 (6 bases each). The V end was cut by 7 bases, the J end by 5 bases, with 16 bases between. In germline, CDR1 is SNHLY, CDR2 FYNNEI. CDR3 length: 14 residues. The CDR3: CASTSRGVVDTQYF. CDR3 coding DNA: TGTGCCAGCACCTCAAGGGGGGTAGTAGATACGCAGTATTTT.

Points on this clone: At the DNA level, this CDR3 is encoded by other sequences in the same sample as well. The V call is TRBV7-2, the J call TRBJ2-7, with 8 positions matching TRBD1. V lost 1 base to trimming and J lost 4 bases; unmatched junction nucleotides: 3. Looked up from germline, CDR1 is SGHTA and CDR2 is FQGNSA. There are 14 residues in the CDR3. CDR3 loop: CASSLGTGRYEQYF. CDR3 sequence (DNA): TGTGCCAGCAGCTTAGGGACAGGGAGGTACGAGCAGTACTTC.

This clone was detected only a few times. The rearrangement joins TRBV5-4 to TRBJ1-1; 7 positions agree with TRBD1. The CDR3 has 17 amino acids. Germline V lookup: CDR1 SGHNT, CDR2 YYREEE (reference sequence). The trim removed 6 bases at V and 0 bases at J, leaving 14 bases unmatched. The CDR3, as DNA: TGTGCCAGCAATCCTTGGAGGGGGCGTTTCATGAACACTGAAGCTTTCTTT. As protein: CASNPWRGRFMNTEAFF.

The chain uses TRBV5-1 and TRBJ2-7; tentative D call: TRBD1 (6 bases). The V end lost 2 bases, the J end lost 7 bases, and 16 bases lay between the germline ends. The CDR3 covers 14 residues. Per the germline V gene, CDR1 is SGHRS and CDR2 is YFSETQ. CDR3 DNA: TGCGCCAGCAGCTTACAGGGCCCCGTGGGGGAGCAGTACTTC. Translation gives CASSLQGPVGEQYF.

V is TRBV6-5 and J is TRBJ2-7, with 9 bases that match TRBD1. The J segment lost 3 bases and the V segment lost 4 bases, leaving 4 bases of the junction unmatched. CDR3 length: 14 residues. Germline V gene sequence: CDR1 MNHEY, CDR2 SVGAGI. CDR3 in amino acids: CASSSGTGRYEQYF. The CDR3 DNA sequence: TGTGCCAGCAGTTCCGGGACAGGGCGCTACGAGCAGTACTTC.

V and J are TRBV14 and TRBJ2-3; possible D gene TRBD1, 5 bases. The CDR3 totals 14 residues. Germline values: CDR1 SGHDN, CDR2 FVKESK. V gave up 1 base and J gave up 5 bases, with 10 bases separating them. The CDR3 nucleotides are TGTGCCAGCAGCCAAGCAGGGTATCGAGATACGCAGTATTTT. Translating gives CASSQAGYRDTQYF.

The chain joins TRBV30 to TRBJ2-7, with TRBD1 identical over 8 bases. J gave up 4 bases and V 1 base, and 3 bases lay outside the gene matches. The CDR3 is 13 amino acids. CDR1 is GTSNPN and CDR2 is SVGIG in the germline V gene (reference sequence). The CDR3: CAWSDGQGYEQYF. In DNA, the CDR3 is TGTGCCTGGAGTGACGGACAGGGTTACGAGCAGTACTTC.

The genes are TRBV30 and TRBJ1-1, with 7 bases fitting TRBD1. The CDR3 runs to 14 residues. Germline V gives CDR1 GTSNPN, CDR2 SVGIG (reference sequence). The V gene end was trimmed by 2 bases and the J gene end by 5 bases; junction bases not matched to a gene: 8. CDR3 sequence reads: CAWSSGFRGTEAFF. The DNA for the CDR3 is TGTGCCTGGAGTTCGGGTTTCAGGGGGACTGAAGCTTTCTTT.